A single count supports the clone carrying this T cell receptor (beta chain). The entry originates in a study of identical twins. TCRdb reanalysed the 5' RACE reads using MiXCR and keeps one entry per CDR3 protein. The sample lists around 500,000 distinct CDR3 sequences; 13% to 15% were seen once. These same records also appear under a second study, on yellow fever vaccine responses in identical twins.

The TCR comes from a woman aged 18-30 years in good health. The sequenced material came from CD4+ T cells sorted from blood.

The CDR3 sequence: CASSSLPGFSYEQYF. The CDR3 bases are TGTGCCAGCAGTTCGCTCCCAGGGTTCTCCTACGAGCAGTACTTC. The V and J genes are TRBV27 and TRBJ2-7; weak D call: TRBD1 (5 bases). CDR3 length: 15 residues. V was shortened by 4 bases and J by 0 bases, with 13 bases between the two germline ends. CDR1 is MNHEY and CDR2 is SMNVEV in the germline V gene (reference sequence).